This TCR beta chain was identified during a study of neurological immune-mediated disorders (dated by TCRdb to about 2019). Broadly, across the study: Of the approximately 34 multiple sclerosis patients, approximately 30 had relapsing-remitting MS and 3 had secondary progressive MS. Using UMI-based sequencing, the study compared peripheral blood TCR-beta repertoires from patients with HTLV-I-associated myelopathy (HAM/TSP), patients with multiple sclerosis, and healthy controls. The approximately 96 TCR-beta libraries covered PBMC samples along with longitudinal samples, technical triplicates, and paired sorted CD4+ and CD8+ T-cell subsets. The cohort was made up of 65 to 75 subjects, consisting of around 15 HAM/TSP patients, about 34 multiple sclerosis patients and roughly 20 healthy controls. What the authors observed across the whole study: Expanded clones from different subjects shared no identical CDR3 amino acid sequences, which suggests that TCR-beta repertoires were private in all groups. No association of the MS cluster with clinical or MRI features was observed, and the need for larger cohorts was stated by the authors. TCR clonal expansion was highest in HAM/TSP patients and lowest in MS patients, with MS patients falling below even healthy controls. Repertoires from 18 of 34 MS patients were grouped by phylogenetic analysis into a cluster of related CDR3 sequences, suggesting a possible repertoire-level signature.

For unsorted PBMC libraries, 2 million PBMCs were used after storage in RNAlater at -80 degrees C until RNA extraction. The multiple sclerosis patients were enrolled in a US clinical protocol that used magnetic resonance imaging to evaluate disease progression. Peripheral blood was subjected to Ficoll-Hypaque density gradient centrifugation to isolate PBMCs, which were then cryopreserved in liquid nitrogen. cDNA synthesis used template-switch 5'RACE with a primer carrying a 10-nucleotide random unique molecular identifier tagging each TCR transcript. Every sequencing run covered 15-18 subjects and yielded more than 180 million TCR-beta sequences. Total RNA was extracted with the RNeasy kit. Using the KAPA Real-time Library Amplification kit, TCR-beta VDJ regions were amplified with primers for the TCR constant region and the 5'RACE anchor. Sample indexes and Illumina adaptors were added in a first PCR, after which library yield was increased in a second PCR. The roughly 650 bp TCR product was size-selected on a 2% E-gel SizeSelection system after Ampure bead purification. Before pooling, library quality was checked on a Bioanalyzer, concentration was measured with Qubit, and libraries were quantified with the Kapa Library Quantification kit. Libraries were sequenced paired-end 2 x 150 bp on an Illumina HiSeq 2500. To increase sequence diversity, about 25-30% phiX was spiked into each library pool. The paper's processing steps were these. The UMI-based MiGEC pipeline processed quality-filtered reads and removed over 75% of raw TCR sequences during error correction. IMGT germline references were used for alignment of VDJ genes, and clonotypes were defined by a unique CDR3 amino acid sequence together with V-J genes. Clonal expansion, Shannon diversity and CDR3 relatedness (CalcPairwiseDistances, ClusterSamples) were evaluated with VDJtools, and phylogenetic trees were built with CLCbio workbench. A clone was classed as expanded if it had 8 or more unique UMIs, a cutoff based on coefficient-of-variation modelling across technical triplicates. The public reads were reanalyzed by TCRdb: fastp trimming at Q25, MiXCR alignment, in-frame beta chains only. Each entry merges the rows of one CDR3 protein and shows their most common DNA and genes. The V and J calls reflect TCRdb's pipeline rather than the authors' work. A total of over 50,000 distinct CDR3 sequences appear in this sample, about 3.7% of them only once. The ten largest clones take up under 6% of the sample.

At least ten counts were recorded for this clonotype. Its antigen is still unknown. It has no much larger one-base neighbor in the sample; base qualities were not kept. The sequence was obtained from a man aged 40-50 years with multiple sclerosis. The sample consisted of PBMCs.

The sequence in DNA is TGCGCCAGCAGCCAAGATCCCCAGGTCAACACTGAAGCTTTCTTT. It encodes CASSQDPQVNTEAFF. The chain couples TRBV4-1 to TRBJ1-1; the D gene cannot be named for sure. Reading from cysteine to phenylalanine, the CDR3 counts 15 amino acids. Left in the record is the CDR3 DNA by itself, 45 bases read in frame from the first base. The V end loses 0 bases and the J end loses 2 bases, and a stretch of 10 bases separates them. For CDR1 and CDR2, the germline V gene lists MGHRA and YSYEKL.